This T cell receptor beta chain appears in the sequencing data of a study of shared clonotypes between healthy human individuals. Regarding this clone: Its target is unknown. At the DNA level, this CDR3 is encoded by other sequences in the same sample as well.

Each subset's genomic DNA was shared equally among a number of immunoSEQ plates. Here immunoSEQ multiplex PCR was the method, and the copy in TCRdb shows in-frame clones only, minus some. The profile shows fewer than 850,000 clones, approximately 79% of them singletons. Donors were Caucasian adults residing in Nashville, Tennessee, USA. The study, taken as a whole, reports: Among several donors, roughly 5% of naive CD4 clonotypes were found in common.

The CDR3 loop spans 15 amino acids. Germline V gene data show CDR1 as SGHRS and CDR2 as YFSETQ. The V and J ends lost 3 bases and 0 bases respectively, with 10 bases between them. This sequence was found in a woman aged 25 to 39 in good health. The chain combines TRBV5-1 with TRBJ2-1, with unresolved D. Sequencing was carried out using memory CD4+ T cells sorted from blood. The subset: CD45RA-negative fraction. In DNA form, the CDR3 reads TGCGCCAGCAGCTACGACACGAGCTCCTACAATGAGCAGTTCTTC. Residues: CASSYDTSSYNEQFF.